A selection of T cell receptor beta chains follows, all from one sample in a study of T cell changes during pregnancy in multiple sclerosis. Clones were read by immunoSEQ multiplex PCR, and TCRdb kept only the in-frame ones, dropping some. The sample shows over 70,000 clones, around 90% of them seen only once. The material sequenced was peripheral blood, taken in the first trimester of pregnancy. Receptors originate from a female donor in good health, enrolled as a control in a pregnancy study. CDR3s include the opening cysteine and the closing phenylalanine or tryptophan. D genes are given only for firm matches. Rows may omit the clone size; those that give it use once, few, many or a size class.

clone size	J gene	D gene	V gene	CDR3 protein	CDR3 DNA
NA	TRBJ2-7	NA	TRBV4-3	CASSQDGSYEQYF	TGCGCCAGCAGCCAAGACGGGAGCTACGAGCAGTACTTC
NA	TRBJ1-2	NA	TRBV12-5	CASGLVLGGAGYGYTF	TGTGCTAGTGGTTTGGTACTAGGAGGGGCTGGCTATGGCTACACCTTC
NA	TRBJ1-1	TRBD1	TRBV2	CASSPRTGWNTEAFF	TGTGCCAGCAGTCCTCGGACAGGTTGGAACACTGAAGCTTTCTTT
NA	TRBJ1-1	NA	TRBV29-1	CSVNMNTEAFF	TGCAGCGTTAATATGAACACTGAAGCTTTCTTT
NA	TRBJ1-2	TRBD1	TRBV5-1	CASSVGQGASYGYTF	TGCGCCAGCAGCGTGGGACAGGGGGCCTCCTATGGCTACACCTTC
NA	TRBJ2-3	NA	TRBV19	CASSTYSGDTDTQYF	TGTGCCAGTAGTACATATTCCGGGGACACAGATACGCAGTATTTT
once	TRBJ1-2	NA	TRBV14	CASSQAGAGEDFNYGYTF	TGTGCCAGCAGCCAAGCAGGGGCTGGCGAGGATTTTAACTATGGCTACACCTTC
NA	TRBJ1-1	NA	TRBV15	CATSSGIRDMSEAFF	TGTGCCACCAGCTCCGGAATCAGGGACATGTCTGAAGCTTTCTTT
NA	TRBJ1-6	NA	TRBV5-8	CASSLVQYSYNSPLHF	TGTGCCAGCAGCTTGGTACAGTACTCCTATAATTCACCCCTCCACTTT
NA	TRBJ1-2	NA	TRBV19	CASSAPGWANYGYTF	TGTGCCAGTAGTGCGCCCGGGTGGGCTAACTATGGCTACACCTTC
few	TRBJ2-1	NA	TRBV21-1	CASSKLAGQIDNEQFF	TGTGCCAGCAGCAAATTGGCGGGACAGATCGACAATGAGCAGTTCTTC
NA	TRBJ1-1	NA	TRBV7-2	CASSFGVINTEAFF	TGTGCCAGCAGCTTCGGTGTTATTAACACTGAAGCTTTCTTT
NA	TRBJ1-2	NA	TRBV28	CASSLAGAPLNGYTF	TGTGCCAGCAGTTTGGCGGGGGCCCCGCTGAATGGCTACACCTTC
NA	TRBJ2-7	NA	TRBV7-6	CASSLQDSHYEQYF	TGTGCCAGCAGCTTACAGGACAGCCACTACGAGCAGTACTTC
NA	TRBJ1-3	NA	TRBV9	CASSVADSGNTIYF	TGTGCCAGCAGCGTAGCAGACTCTGGAAACACCATATATTTT
NA	TRBJ1-1	TRBD1	TRBV4-3	CASSQADRGATEAFF	TGCGCCAGCAGCCAAGCCGACAGGGGGGCCACTGAAGCTTTCTTT
NA	TRBJ2-3	NA	TRBV5-6	CASSPLSGVSDTQYF	TGTGCCAGCAGCCCCCTTTCGGGGGTTTCAGATACGCAGTATTTT
NA	TRBJ1-1	NA	TRBV7-2	CASSSLPMASGTEAFF	TGTGCCAGCAGCTCTCTCCCTATGGCTAGCGGCACTGAAGCTTTCTTT
NA	TRBJ1-2	NA	TRBV19	CASSINHGGSVYTF	TGTGCCAGTAGTATCAACCACGGGGGATCCGTCTACACCTTC
NA	TRBJ1-3	NA	TRBV9	CASSLSGIISGNTIYF	TGTGCCAGCAGCCTTTCAGGGATCATATCTGGAAACACCATATATTTT
NA	TRBJ1-1	NA	TRBV19	CASRDYTEAFF	TGTGCCAGTCGGGACTACACTGAAGCTTTCTTT
NA	TRBJ2-7	NA	TRBV27	CASSLEGRAYEQYF	TGTGCCAGCAGTTTAGAGGGTAGGGCCTACGAGCAGTACTTC
NA	TRBJ1-5	TRBD1	TRBV27	CASSPTGSNQPQHF	TGTGCCAGCAGTCCGACAGGGTCCAATCAGCCCCAGCATTTT
once	TRBJ1-4	NA	TRBV14	CASSQEKGGSDEKLFF	TGTGCCAGCAGCCAAGAGAAAGGGGGTTCTGATGAAAAACTGTTTTTT
NA	TRBJ1-3	NA	TRBV5-1	CASSPEAFSGNTIYF	TGCGCCAGCAGCCCGGAGGCGTTCTCTGGAAACACCATATATTTT
NA	TRBJ2-3	TRBD1	TRBV6-1	CASTGQGGSDTQYF	TGTGCCAGTACTGGACAGGGCGGGTCGGATACGCAGTATTTT
NA	TRBJ1-6	NA	TRBV4-2	CASSQLALGRDSPLHF	TGTGCCAGCAGCCAACTCGCCCTGGGCAGGGATTCACCCCTCCACTTT
NA	TRBJ2-2	NA	TRBV11-2	CASSFLPSTGELFF	TGTGCCAGCAGCTTCCTCCCTAGTACCGGGGAGCTGTTTTTT
NA	TRBJ2-3	NA	TRBV6-6	CASTLGWGASTDTQYF	TGTGCCAGCACTCTTGGGTGGGGAGCTAGCACAGATACGCAGTATTTT
NA	TRBJ2-2	TRBD1	TRBV27	CASSPRDRVTGELFF	TGTGCCAGCAGTCCCCGGGACAGGGTCACCGGGGAGCTGTTTTTT
once	TRBJ1-3	TRBD1	TRBV7-9	CASSSLGQAASSGNTIYF	TGTGCCAGCAGCTCGTTGGGACAGGCCGCCTCCTCTGGAAACACCATATATTTT
NA	TRBJ1-1	NA	TRBV11-2	CASSLVSGEAFF	TGTGCCAGCAGCTTAGTATCCGGTGAAGCTTTCTTT
NA	TRBJ1-5	TRBD1	TRBV28	CASSSEGAWQPQHF	TGTGCCAGCAGTTCCGAGGGGGCCTGGCAGCCCCAGCATTTT
NA	TRBJ2-1	TRBD1	TRBV2	CAKGQGPYNEQFF	TGTGCCAAGGGACAGGGGCCCTACAATGAGCAGTTCTTC
once	TRBJ2-2	NA	TRBV29-1	CSAGTGNTGELFF	TGCAGCGCTGGAACAGGGAACACCGGGGAGCTGTTTTTT
NA	TRBJ2-5	TRBD1	TRBV5-4	CASPMARRGQQETQYF	TGTGCCAGCCCTATGGCCCGCAGGGGGCAACAAGAGACCCAGTACTTC
NA	TRBJ1-6	TRBD1	TRBV28	CASRGQTYSPLHF	TGTGCCAGCAGGGGACAGACTTATTCACCCCTCCACTTT
NA	TRBJ2-2	NA	TRBV5-3	CARSADGTGELFF	TGTGCCAGAAGCGCAGATGGCACCGGGGAGCTGTTTTTT
NA	TRBJ2-7	TRBD1	TRBV6-5	CASSYHRQGDYEQYF	TGTGCCAGCAGTTACCATAGACAGGGAGACTACGAGCAGTACTTC